The 12 T cell receptor beta chains presented below share a single source sample, sequenced in a study of shared clonotypes between healthy human individuals. The protocol was immunoSEQ multiplex PCR, while the TCRdb copy is restricted to in-frame clones and leaves out a portion. Here the sample spans about 2.3 million clones, 85% to 95% being singletons. The specimen was naive CD4+ T cells from PBMCs. Stated subset: CD45RA+ positively selected. These TCRs come from a man aged 18 to 35 in good health. Some clones in this sample may be carry-over from other donors' samples.

This clone appeared a few times. CDR3 nucleotide sequence: TGTGCCAGCACAGGGGATGCGGACACTGAAGCTTTCTTT. Protein: CASTGDADTEAFF. This rearrangement joins TRBV28 to TRBJ1-1; possible D gene TRBD1, 6 bases. Germline V lookup: CDR1 MDHEN, CDR2 SYDVKM. This CDR3 region has 13 residues. Trimming stripped 7 bases from V and 3 bases from J, with 12 bases between. The whole variable domain, remainder taken from reference TRBV28 and TRBJ1-1, is DVKVTQSSRYLVKRTGEKVFLECVQDMDHENMFWYRQDPGLGLRLIYFSYDVKMKEKGDIPEGYSVSREKKERFSLILESASTNQTSMYLCASTGDADTEAFFGQGTRLTVV.

The J gene is TRBJ2-1, the V gene TRBV6-5, with 14 bases aligning to TRBD2. The V segment lost 0 bases and the J segment 6 bases; nucleotides outside the gene matches: 1. CDR1 is MNHEY, CDR2 SVGAGI, per germline. The CDR3 is made up of 16 amino acids. The CDR3 region is CASSYSGTSGSNEQFF. The DNA of the CDR3 is TGTGCCAGCAGTTACTCGGGGACTAGCGGGAGCAATGAGCAGTTCTTC.

The chain has TRBV7-9 and TRBJ2-1, with D perhaps matching TRBD2 (5 bases). CDR3 length: 19 residues. The germline V gene has CDR1 SEHNR and CDR2 FQNEAQ (reference sequence). Between the trimmed V and J ends, which lost 5 bases and 8 bases, there was a span of 31 bases. This CDR3 reads CASSPIYKYRESEGYEQFF. CDR3 sequence (DNA): TGTGCCAGCAGCCCAATCTACAAATACCGGGAAAGCGAAGGGTATGAGCAGTTCTTC.

The CDR3 loop reads CASSERTDLFYNEQFF. CDR3 DNA sequence: TGTGCCAGCAGCGAAAGGACGGACCTTTTCTACAATGAGCAGTTCTTC. The V gene is TRBV5-4, the J gene TRBJ2-1; D gene uncertain. The CDR3 has 16 amino acids. Trimming took off 4 bases at V and 3 bases at J, with 17 bases between the two ends. Germline V gene data show CDR1 as SGHNT and CDR2 as YYREEE (reference sequence).

The chain joins TRBV7-2 to TRBJ2-5; TRBD2 is a possible D gene (5 bases). Germline CDR1 reads SGHTA; CDR2 reads FQGNSA. This CDR3 spans 14 amino acids. V lost 3 bases, J lost 3 bases, and 11 bases lay in between. The CDR3 sequence is CASSFHGREETQYF. CDR3 DNA sequence: TGTGCCAGCAGCTTTCATGGGCGGGAAGAGACCCAGTACTTC. The full variable domain, its missing parts supplied by reference TRBV7-2 and TRBJ2-5, is GAGVSQSPSNKVTEKGKDVELRCDPISGHTALYWYRQSLGQGLEFLIYFQGNSAPDKSGLPSDRFSAERTGGSVSTLTIQRTQQEDSAVYLCASSFHGREETQYFGPGTRLLVL.

The genes are TRBV11-2 and TRBJ2-5, with D perhaps TRBD1 (6 bases). V lost 5 bases to trimming and J lost 5 bases, with 21 bases between them. The V gene's germline CDR1 is SGHAT and CDR2 FQNNGV. The CDR3 length is 16 residues. The CDR3 loop is CASSQVMIGGQETQYF. DNA for the CDR3: TGTGCCAGCAGCCAAGTGATGATAGGGGGTCAGGAGACCCAGTACTTC.

The J gene is TRBJ1-1, the V gene TRBV7-9; D remains ambiguous. Germline assignment: CDR1 SEHNR and CDR2 FQNEAQ (reference sequence). CDR3 length: 12 residues. V was cut by 5 bases and J by 6 bases, with 10 bases left in between. CDR3 coding DNA: TGTGCCAGCAGCCGGGTGGACGCTGAAGCTTTCTTT. Encoded protein: CASSRVDAEAFF.

The rearrangement links TRBV23-1 to TRBJ1-5; 8 bases map to TRBD1. TRBV23-1 is given ORF status, its function remaining uncertain. The V and J ends lost 0 bases and 5 bases, in that order; junction bases with no gene match: 12. The CDR3 runs to 18 residues. The CDR3 reads CASSQSPRGRRSYQPQHF. The DNA for the CDR3 is TGCGCCAGCAGTCAATCCCCCAGGGGGCGGAGGTCATATCAGCCCCAGCATTTT.

The chain employs TRBV6-5 and TRBJ2-1; D is unclear. Germline V gene lookup returns CDR1 MNHEY and CDR2 SVGAGI. The germline V and J ends were trimmed by 2 bases and 5 bases, with 7 bases remaining between them. The CDR3 has 13 amino acids. The CDR3 loop reads CASSYDPNNEQFF. CDR3 sequence (DNA): TGTGCCAGCAGTTACGATCCCAACAATGAGCAGTTCTTC.

This chain joins TRBV28 and TRBJ1-1; a weak D match, TRBD1 (5 bases). Looked up from germline, CDR1 is MDHEN and CDR2 is SYDVKM. The CDR3 length is 13 residues. The V and J ends lost 6 bases and 6 bases respectively, with 14 bases between them. The CDR3 region is CASRTRGESEAFF. CDR3 DNA: TGTGCCAGCAGGACGCGGGGGGAATCTGAAGCTTTCTTT.

This rearrangement joins TRBV20-1 to TRBJ2-2; no firm D call. V shed 8 bases and J shed 1 base, with 5 bases lying between them. The CDR3 has 11 amino acids. Per germline, CDR1 DFQATT and CDR2 SNEGSKA (reference sequence). The CDR3: CSWLNTGELFF. The CDR3 region has the DNA TGCAGTTGGCTGAACACCGGGGAGCTGTTTTTT.

The chain combines TRBV19 with TRBJ2-7, with 7 nucleotides matching TRBD1. Looked up from germline, CDR1 is LNHDA and CDR2 is SQIVND (reference sequence). V shed 5 bases, J shed 5 bases, and the junction held 12 bases outside the gene matches. The CDR3 has 15 amino acids. Here the CDR3 DNA reads TGTGCCAGTAGTGCTCCCGGGACAGCCACCCACGAGCAGTACTTC. The encoded protein is CASSAPGTATHEQYF.